The entry that follows covers one TCR beta chain sequence. The antigen remains unidentified. This sample is drawn from a study of vaccination effects on CD4 cells after COVID-19. Overall study findings and caveats: Clones arising from infection and from vaccination showed marked clonal contraction late after vaccination.

The CDR3 totals 12 residues. Germline CDR1 SGHRS, CDR2 YFSETQ. Trimming removed 1 base at V and 4 bases at J, with 5 bases between. The culture ran for roughly 10 days before CD4+ T cells were isolated. All study participants received two doses of BNT162b2 or mRNA-1273 vaccine. The study found no prior SARS-CoV-2 infection in the vaccine recipients, who tested negative for nucleocapsid antibodies. Each culture had half its medium swapped for IL-2 medium on days 3 and 7. Clones were sequenced by immunoSEQ multiplex PCR, and TCRdb holds only the in-frame ones, with some missing. The data show approximately 66,000 clones, more than 60% seen once.

This specimen was CD4+ T cells from PBMCs cultured without peptide, taken after COVID-19 vaccination. V gene TRBV5-1 combines with J gene TRBJ1-1; maybe TRBD1 (5 bases). The sequence derives from a human donor who received a COVID-19 vaccine. The DNA of the CDR3 is TGCGCCAGCAGCTTGCAGGGCACTGAAGCTTTCTTT. This gives the protein CASSLQGTEAFF.